The 8 T cell receptor beta chains below come from one sample, sequenced in a study of blood T cells in healthy people across ages. Through a sample-barcoded 5' primer and a J-beta primer mix, a second PCR was run for roughly 7 to 12 cycles. In TCRdb, the 5' RACE reads were re-called with MiXCR into one record per CDR3 protein. The sample holds hundreds of thousands of distinct CDR3 sequences, 58% seen once. Sequencing input: blood. These receptors were collected from a man in his 60s in good health.

Points on this clonotype: One end of the junction is discordant with germline, which a read error may explain. V usage is TRBV20-1 and J usage is TRBJ2-3, with 10 bases matching TRBD2. CDR3 length: 14 residues. The germline CDR1 and CDR2 sequences are DFQATT and SNEGSKA (reference sequence). The CDR3: CSARSGLATDTQYF. The CDR3 coding sequence is TGTAGCGCAAGGTCGGGACTAGCGACAGATACGCAGTATTTT.

This chain connects TRBV29-1 to TRBJ2-1; 8 bases match TRBD1. With 5 bases clipped from V and 10 bases from J, the junction kept 4 bases outside the gene matches. Germline V CDR1 and CDR2: SQVTM, ANQGSEA. The CDR3 is 11 residues long. The DNA for the CDR3 is TGCAGCGTTCGACAGGGGAGAGAGCAGTTCTTC. This encodes CSVRQGREQFF.

CDR3 DNA sequence: TGCGCCAGCAGCTTGGCCGTGGCAGATTACAATGAGCAGTTCTTC. It is translated as CASSLAVADYNEQFF. This rearrangement joins TRBV5-1 to TRBJ2-1, with D uncertain. Per the germline V gene, CDR1 is SGHRS and CDR2 is YFSETQ. The V end was cut by 0 bases, the J end by 4 bases, with 11 bases between. The length of the CDR3 is 15 residues.

This chain joins TRBV5-1 and TRBJ2-7; D may be TRBD1 (8 bases). V lost 9 bases to trimming and J lost 4 bases, with 17 bases between them. Per the germline V gene, CDR1 is SGHRS and CDR2 is YFSETQ. This CDR3 has 13 amino acids. The CDR3 nucleotides read TGCGCCATCAGGGGGCGGGGGCCTTACGAGCAGTACTTC. This translates into CAIRGRGPYEQYF.

This chain's CDR3 is CASSSPPGGWQYF. CDR3 DNA: TGCGCCAGCAGCTCTCCCCCGGGTGGGTGGCAGTACTTC. The rearrangement uses TRBV4-1 and TRBJ2-5; D not resolved. Germline values: CDR1 MGHRA, CDR2 YSYEKL. The length of the CDR3 is 13 residues. V was trimmed by 5 bases and J by 11 bases, leaving 18 bases between them.

The chain carries TRBV28 and TRBJ1-2, with 9 bases matching TRBD1. The CDR3 runs to 11 residues. Germline CDR1 and CDR2: MDHEN and SYDVKM. V was clipped by 4 bases and J by 12 bases; unmatched bases: 3. The CDR3 DNA sequence: TGTGCCAGCAGTTCGACAGGGGGTCACACCTTC. Translation gives CASSSTGGHTF.

This chain links TRBV20-1 with TRBJ2-1, with TRBD2 as a possible D gene (6 bases). The CDR3 is made up of 13 amino acids. V was pared by 6 bases and J by 9 bases, with 18 bases between. Germline loops: CDR1 DFQATT, CDR2 SNEGSKA (reference sequence). CDR3 sequence: CSAPMTGVGEQFF. The CDR3 DNA follows: TGCAGTGCCCCAATGACGGGGGTCGGTGAGCAGTTCTTC.

Only a few counts were recorded for this clonotype. The chain links TRBV18 to TRBJ2-7; weak D call: TRBD2 (5 bases). The germline V and J ends were trimmed by 6 bases and 2 bases, with 14 bases remaining between them. Per the germline V gene, CDR1 is KGHSH and CDR2 is LQKENI. The CDR3 covers 14 residues. As DNA, the CDR3 is TGTGCCAGCTCCCCTCTTAGCGATACCTACGAGCAGTACTTC. Its protein product is CASSPLSDTYEQYF. The full variable domain, its missing parts supplied by reference TRBV18 and TRBJ2-7, is NAGVMQNPRHLVRRRGQEARLRCSPMKGHSHVYWYRQLPEEGLKFMVYLQKENIIDESGMPKERFSAEFPKEGPSILRIQQVVRGDSAAYFCASSPLSDTYEQYFGPGTRLTVT.